A single sample gave rise to the 9 T cell receptor beta chains below, sequenced in a study of blood T cell repertoires in COVID-19. Repertoires were generated with immunoSEQ multiplex PCR, while TCRdb's copy carries only in-frame clones and drops some. The table lists approximately 240,000 clones, around 90% of them singletons. Material for sequencing was PBMCs or T cells enriched from blood (not recorded which). The source is a woman in her late teens or twenties who had recovered from COVID-19.

This clone has a single count. This chain connects TRBV19 to TRBJ2-5; TRBD2 matches at 7 bases. With 5 bases clipped from V and 3 bases from J, the junction kept 9 bases outside the gene matches. Looked up from germline, CDR1 is LNHDA and CDR2 is SQIVND (reference sequence). The CDR3 runs 15 residues. The DNA of the CDR3 is TGTGCCAGTAGTCCTCTTGCCAGCGGGGAAGAGACCCAGTACTTC. Its translation is CASSPLASGEETQYF. The variable domain in full, with the rest retrieved from reference TRBV19 and TRBJ2-5, is DGGITQSPKYLFRKEGQNVTLSCEQNLNHDAMYWYRQDPGQGLRLIYYSQIVNDFQKGDIAEGYSVSREKKESFPLTVTSAQKNPTAFYLCASSPLASGEETQYFGPGTRLLVL.

This rearrangement joins TRBV7-8 to TRBJ2-5; 7 bases are shared with TRBD1. This CDR3 is 14 amino acids long. Germline trimming cut 5 bases from V and 3 bases from J; bases unmatched to any gene: 6. Germline CDR1 and CDR2: SGHVS and FQNEAQ. As DNA, the CDR3 is TGTGCCAGCAGCGTGACGGGACAGAAAGAGACCCAGTACTTC. It is translated as CASSVTGQKETQYF.

The V and J genes are TRBV25-1 and TRBJ1-2; a possible D gene is TRBD1 (6 bases). Trimming stripped 6 bases from V and 5 bases from J, with 19 bases between. Germline-derived CDR1 and CDR2 are MGHDK and SYGVNS. This CDR3 is built from 15 residues. CDR3 loop: CASRSRGGHFYGYTF. Written as DNA, the CDR3 is TGTGCCAGCAGGTCCCGGGGGGGCCACTTTTATGGCTACACCTTC.

This chain connects TRBV21-1 to TRBJ1-6; the DNA was not compared with TRBD1, the D call given in the table. TRBV21-1 is given as a pseudogene. This CDR3 region has 14 residues. In DNA, the CDR3 is TGTGCCAGCCACCGTAGGTGGGCGCTTTCACCCCTCCACTTT. Translation gives CASHRRWALSPLHF.

The chain links TRBV7-2 to TRBJ2-6; D possibly corresponds to TRBD1 (6 bases). The ends were cut back, 5 bases at V and 0 bases at J, with 14 bases in the middle. The CDR3 contains 17 residues. The germline V gene encodes CDR1 SGHTA and CDR2 FQGNSA. The CDR3: CASSTGQPNSGANVLTF. In nucleotides, the CDR3 is TGTGCCAGCAGCACCGGACAGCCGAACTCTGGGGCCAACGTCCTGACTTTC.

The chain uses TRBV13 and TRBJ2-7; D possibly corresponds to TRBD1 (5 bases). Looked up from germline, CDR1 is PRHDT and CDR2 is FYEKMQ (reference sequence). CDR3 length equals 14 residues. V lost 4 bases to trimming and J lost 2 bases, with 12 bases between them. The chain's CDR3 is CASSYIGQTYEQYF. The CDR3 bases are TGTGCCAGCAGCTATATAGGACAAACCTACGAGCAGTACTTC.

The chain uses TRBV5-4 and TRBJ1-2; TRBD1 matches 7 bases. The V and J ends lost 1 base and 2 bases, in that order; junction bases with no gene match: 2. The CDR3 contains 14 residues. The germline gives CDR1 SGHNT, CDR2 YYREEE (reference sequence). CDR3 sequence (DNA): TGTGCCAGCAGCTTGAGACAGGGAAACTATGGCTACACCTTC. Translation: CASSLRQGNYGYTF.

The chain couples TRBV6-5 to TRBJ1-2, with D maybe TRBD1 (6 bases). The length of the CDR3 is 13 residues. The germline V gene encodes CDR1 MNHEY and CDR2 SVGAGI. V dropped 7 bases and J dropped 2 bases, with 11 bases sitting between them. DNA for the CDR3: TGTGCCAGCACCGAAGACAGGAACTATGGCTACACCTTC. Translated, it gives CASTEDRNYGYTF.

V usage is TRBV11-2 and J usage is TRBJ1-1; TRBD1 might be the D (6 bases). V was shortened by 1 base and J by 0 bases, with 15 bases between the two germline ends. The CDR3 has 17 amino acids. Germline assignment: CDR1 SGHAT and CDR2 FQNNGV. In DNA form, the CDR3 reads TGTGCCAGCAGCTTAGGGCAGGGGTTTACCTTGAACACTGAAGCTTTCTTT. Its translation is CASSLGQGFTLNTEAFF.